Each of the 29 T cell receptor beta chains below was sequenced from the same sample in a study of CD8+ T cells in alopecia areata. Cells from pooled cutaneous lymph nodes were sorted by CD4, CD8alpha, NKG2D, NKG2ACE and other markers. Sequencing templates came from extracted RNA that was reverse transcribed into cDNA. Sequencing used immunoSEQ multiplex PCR; TCRdb keeps in-frame clones, though not all of them. The specimen has more than 250,000 clones, none found just once. The specimen sequenced was CD4+ T cells sorted from a lymph node. The source is a C3H/HeJ mouse with alopecia areata. MHC haplotype here: H2-k.

As regards this clone: The listed genes are named as in mouse. From the germline J gene comes the end of the CDR3, since the read stops 4 residues before it. The chain couples TRBV13-2 to TRBJ2-1; 13 bases match TRBD2. This CDR3 has 16 amino acids. Germline CDR1 NNHNN, CDR2 SYGAGS (reference sequence). CDR3 loop: CASGDGTGGARAEQFF. The part of the CDR3 DNA that was read is TGTGCCAGCGGTGATGGGACTGGGGGGGCGCGGGCT.

Comments on this clone: Gene names follow the mouse nomenclature. The read falls 4 residues short of the CDR3 end, and the missing part is taken from the germline J gene. V and J are TRBV13-1 and TRBJ1-1; weak D call: TRBD1 (5 bases). V was cut by 1 base and J by 0 bases, with 7 bases left in between. The CDR3 has 14 amino acids. Germline-derived CDR1 and CDR2 are NSHNY and SYGAGN. Incomplete CDR3 DNA: TGTGCCAGCAGTGATTCAGGGACAAACACA. Translated: CASSDSGTNT. The CDR3 as a whole reads CASSDSGTNTEVFF.

Comments on this clone: All gene names here are mouse names. CDR3 bases read: TGCACCTGCAGTGCAAGGGGGCGCGTCTCC. This codes for CTCSARGRVS. The whole CDR3 protein is CTCSARGRVSDYTF. V is TRBV1 and J is TRBJ1-2; 7 bases match TRBD1. The CDR3 is cut off 4 residues early in the read; its end comes from the germline J gene. The CDR3 length is 14 residues. Germline-derived CDR1 and CDR2 are NSQYPW and LRSPGD (reference sequence). V was clipped by 2 bases and J by 4 bases; unmatched bases: 4.

This clone was counted many times. Germline and genes: mouse. Read data end 4 residues before the CDR3 end; the end is taken from the germline J gene. The same CDR3 also results from other DNA sequences found in this sample. The V gene is TRBV13-1, the J gene TRBJ2-4; tentative D call: TRBD1 (5 bases). The V end was cut by 3 bases, the J end by 0 bases, with 8 bases between. The CDR3 extends over 14 amino acids. CDR1 and CDR2 from the germline V gene are NSHNY and SYGAGN. Partial CDR3 DNA: TGTGCCAGCAGTGGGACAACTAGTCAAAAC. Protein: CASSGTTSQN. The whole CDR3 reads CASSGTTSQNTLYF.

Comments on this clone: Mouse germline and gene names are used. CDR3 DNA (partial): TGTGCCAGCAGTCCAGGGGGCGCCGCAAACTCC. It yields the protein CASSPGGAANS. Given in full, the CDR3 is CASSPGGAANSDYTF. V and J are TRBV19 and TRBJ1-2; TRBD1 matches at 8 bases. Coverage ceases 4 residues before the CDR3 finishes, and the germline J gene fills in the end. The CDR3 is 15 residues long. V gave up 4 bases and J gave up 0 bases; unmatched junction bases: 5. The germline CDR1 and CDR2 sequences are FNHDT and SITEND (reference sequence).

Points on this clone: The germline and genes are mouse ones. The read stops 4 residues short of the end of the CDR3; the missing end is completed from the germline J gene. This chain connects TRBV19 to TRBJ2-5, with TRBD2 matching 8 bases. The CDR3 length is 13 residues. The V gene's germline CDR1 is FNHDT and CDR2 SITEND (reference sequence). CDR3 DNA (partial): TGTGCCAGCAGTCCGACTGGGGCAGAC. Translation gives CASSPTGAD. The whole CDR3 region reads CASSPTGADTQYF.

This clone has only a few counts. The gene symbols are mouse symbols. The read is 3 residues too short to cover the CDR3 end, so that end is filled in from the germline J gene. Different DNA sequences within this sample yield the same CDR3. The V call is TRBV1, the J call TRBJ1-6; the D gene is possibly TRBD1 (6 bases). TRBJ1-6 is designated an ORF whose function remains uncertain. The CDR3 is 15 residues long. Deletions cut 3 bases from V and 3 bases from J, with 9 bases between. Germline loops: CDR1 NSQYPW, CDR2 LRSPGD (reference sequence). The chain's CDR3 is CTCSARDNYNSPLYF. The CDR3 bases that were read are TGCACCTGCAGTGCGCGGGACAACTATAATTCGCCC.

In this sample, this clone turned up a few times. Gene names and germline match the mouse. Read coverage stops 4 residues before the CDR3 terminus; the germline J gene supplies the remainder. Other DNA sequences within the sample encode an identical CDR3. This sequence joins TRBV31 and TRBJ2-3; 9 positions agree with TRBD1. Germline V CDR1 and CDR2: GKSSPN, SITVG. Germline trimming cut 3 bases from V and 1 base from J; bases unmatched to any gene: 2. The CDR3 extends over 14 amino acids. This chain's CDR3 is CAWRDRGGAETLYF. Partial CDR3 DNA: TGTGCCTGGAGGGACAGGGGTGGTGCAGAA.

This clone was seen a few times. Gene names follow the mouse nomenclature. The DNA ends 4 residues before the CDR3 does, and the rest of the CDR3 is filled in from the germline J gene. V and J are TRBV31 and TRBJ2-5; tentatively, D is TRBD1 (6 bases). Germline CDR1 GKSSPN, CDR2 SITVG. The CDR3 covers 13 residues. The sequenced part of the CDR3 DNA is TGTGCCTGGAGTCCACAGGGAGGGGAC. The encoded protein is CAWSPQGGD. The whole CDR3 protein is CAWSPQGGDTQYF.

A word on this clone: The junction differs from germline at one of its ends, possibly a read error. The listed genes are named as in mouse. From the germline J gene comes the end of the CDR3, since the read stops 4 residues before it. The chain combines TRBV13-1 with TRBJ2-3; D is possibly TRBD1 (6 bases). Germline V gene lookup returns CDR1 NSHNY and CDR2 SYGAGN. The CDR3 sequence is 13 residues long. The covered CDR3 bases are TGTGCCGGCAGTGGCGGGACAACAGAA. Translating gives CAGSGGTTE. The entire CDR3 protein reads CAGSGGTTETLYF.

This clone was seen more than once but under ten times. Gene labels here are mouse ones. The CDR3 end is not reached by the read, which stops 4 residues before it; the germline J gene fills it in. V and J are TRBV1 and TRBJ2-7, with 7 bases that match TRBD1. CDR3 size: 14 residues. The germline gives CDR1 NSQYPW, CDR2 LRSPGD (reference sequence). V dropped 2 bases and J dropped 3; count of bases not matched to a gene: 4. The CDR3: CTCSASDRHYEQYF. The sequenced part of the CDR3 DNA is TGCACCTGCAGTGCATCGGACAGGCACTAT.

Worth noting for this clone: The listed genes are named as in mouse. The read halts 4 residues ahead of the CDR3 end, with the missing end drawn from the germline J gene. The chain employs TRBV13-1 and TRBJ2-5; 11 positions agree with TRBD2. From germline, CDR1 is NSHNY and CDR2 SYGAGN. The CDR3 sequence is 16 residues long. The junction had 3 bases not matched to a gene; V was cut back by 0 bases and J by 3 bases. The chain's CDR3 is CASSDGTGGRQDTQYF. The CDR3 bases that were read are TGTGCCAGCAGTGATGGGACTGGGGGGCGACAAGAC.

Worth noting for this clone: Here the gene names and germline are mouse. The missing CDR3 end, 4 residues past where the read stops, is filled in from the germline J gene. Distinct nucleotide sequences in the sample also encode this CDR3. This chain uses TRBV13-3 with TRBJ2-1, with 9 bases lining up with TRBD1. Germline CDR1 NNHDY, CDR2 SYVADS. This CDR3 is 14 amino acids long. Trimming removed 6 bases from V and 3 bases from J; junction bases left unmatched: 4. The part of the CDR3 DNA that was read is TGTGCCAGCACTCCGGGACAGGGCTATGCT. Residues: CASTPGQGYA. In full, the CDR3 is CASTPGQGYAEQFF.

On this clone: Gene names denote mouse genes. The read ends 4 residues shy of where the CDR3 ends; the end is completed using the germline J gene. The chain links TRBV13-1 to TRBJ2-5, with a tentative D call TRBD2 (5 bases). The CDR3 runs 15 residues. Germline V gene data show CDR1 as NSHNY and CDR2 as SYGAGN. Trimming removed 0 bases from V and 2 bases from J, with 10 bases in between. CDR3 DNA (partial): TGTGCCAGCAGTGATGAACTGGCCCCCCAAGAC. It is translated as CASSDELAPQD. The whole CDR3 is CASSDELAPQDTQYF.

On this clone: Possible read error: a much larger clone is one base away. Gene and germline names: mouse. The read falls 4 residues short of the CDR3 end, and the missing part is taken from the germline J gene. Different DNA sequences within this sample yield the same CDR3. The chain couples TRBV13-1 to TRBJ1-1; the D is unclear. Trimming removed 2 bases at V and 0 bases at J, with 5 bases between. CDR1 and CDR2 from the germline V gene are NSHNY and SYGAGN. This CDR3 spans 13 amino acids. Incomplete CDR3 DNA: TGTGCCAGCAGTGACACTGCAAACACA. This codes for CASSDTANT. The CDR3 reads in full as CASSDTANTEVFF.

The sample holds a few counts of this clone. Gene names refer to mouse genes. The sequenced fragment ends 3 residues before the CDR3 boundary, so the rest is inferred from the germline J gene. The sample has other DNA sequences that encode this CDR3 too. This chain links TRBV5 with TRBJ1-6; 10 nucleotides align to TRBD1. TRBJ1-6 is flagged as an ORF with uncertain function. Trimming at V came to 3 bases and at J to 7 bases, leaving 0 bases not matched to a gene. Germline CDR1 LGHNA, CDR2 YNLKQL (reference sequence). This CDR3 has 14 amino acids. CDR3 bases read: TGTGCCAGCAGCCAGGACAGGGGGAATTCGCCC. It codes for CASSQDRGNSP. The entire CDR3 is CASSQDRGNSPLYF.

There are a few counts of this clone. The gene names given are mouse names. The CDR3 end falls 4 residues outside the read, so it is completed with the germline J gene. The rearrangement joins TRBV13-1 to TRBJ2-3; tentatively, D is TRBD1 (5 bases). CDR3 size: 16 residues. The germline V gene has CDR1 NSHNY and CDR2 SYGAGN. Trimming pared 0 bases from V and 0 bases from J, leaving 11 bases between. The part of the CDR3 DNA that was read is TGTGCCAGCAGTGATGCGTCAGGGTCTAGTGCAGAA. This translates into CASSDASGSSAE. The full CDR3 protein is CASSDASGSSAETLYF.

This clone was found a few times. Germline and genes here are mouse. The CDR3 end is not reached by the read, which stops 3 residues before it; the germline J gene fills it in. V and J are TRBV13-1 and TRBJ1-6; D is unresolved. TRBJ1-6 belongs to the ORF category, with a function that is uncertain. This CDR3 is 13 amino acids long. CDR1 NSHNY and CDR2 SYGAGN come from the germline V gene. Trimming left V 2 bases short and J 5 bases short, with 5 bases between. CDR3 DNA, as far as it was read: TGTGCCAGCAGTGAGACACATAATTCGCCC. Amino acid sequence: CASSETHNSP. The entire CDR3 protein reads CASSETHNSPLYF.

As regards this clone: These gene names are mouse names. The CDR3 end is not reached by the read, which stops 4 residues before it; the germline J gene fills it in. This sequence joins TRBV29 and TRBJ2-1, with TRBD1 identical over 7 bases. With V trimmed by 6 bases and J by 5 bases, 13 bases remained unmatched. The CDR3 contains 16 residues. The V gene's germline CDR1 is MSHET and CDR2 SYDVDS. The part of the CDR3 DNA that was read is TGTGCTAGCAGCCCTACGATACAGGGGCTGGATGCT. This sequence encodes CASSPTIQGLDA. The CDR3 as a whole reads CASSPTIQGLDAEQFF.

This clone was counted only a few times. Mouse gene names apply. The read finishes 3 residues shy of the CDR3 end, and the germline J gene is used to complete it. V and J are TRBV19 and TRBJ1-6; TRBD1 might be the D (6 bases). TRBJ1-6 is assigned to the ORF class and has an uncertain function. Germline V lookup: CDR1 FNHDT, CDR2 SITEND (reference sequence). Trimming took off 2 bases at V and 2 bases at J, with 14 bases between the two ends. The CDR3 runs to 17 residues. The CDR3 bases that were read are TGTGCCAGCAGTATGAGTGGGGGGGCGGCCTATAATTCGCCC. Protein product: CASSMSGGAAYNSP. The whole CDR3 sequence is CASSMSGGAAYNSPLYF.

Worth noting for this clone: Germline and genes here are mouse. The sample has other DNA sequences that encode this CDR3 too. The DNA read from the CDR3 is TGTGCCAGCAGCCAAGAGGGACTGGGGGGTTATGCT. Protein product: CASSQEGLGGYA. The whole CDR3 sequence reads CASSQEGLGGYAEQFF. The chain links TRBV5 to TRBJ2-1; 12 nucleotides match TRBD2. The missing CDR3 end, 4 residues past where the read stops, is filled in from the germline J gene. CDR1 and CDR2 (germline): LGHNA, YNLKQL (reference sequence). The CDR3 runs to 16 residues. Trimming at V came to 0 bases and at J to 4 bases, leaving 1 base not matched to a gene.

Details on this clone: The genes are named according to mouse. The CDR3 end is not reached by the read, which stops 4 residues before it; the germline J gene fills it in. Additional DNA sequences in this sample encode the identical CDR3. V is TRBV19 and J is TRBJ1-2; tentative D call: TRBD1 (5 bases). Germline assignment: CDR1 FNHDT and CDR2 SITEND (reference sequence). This CDR3 comprises 13 residues. V was cut by 4 bases and J by 1 base, with 8 bases left in between. The CDR3 loop is CASSPDRNSDYTF. The CDR3 DNA, read in part, is TGTGCCAGCAGTCCTGACAGAAACTCC.

Turning to this clone: Germline and genes here are mouse. The part of the CDR3 DNA that was read is TGCACCTGCAGTGGGGGACACCTTAACTATGCT. It translates to CTCSGGHLNYA. The complete CDR3 reads CTCSGGHLNYAEQFF. The chain joins TRBV1 to TRBJ2-1; D possibly corresponds to TRBD1 (6 bases). The read gets to within 4 residues of the CDR3 end, and the germline J gene fills in the rest. This CDR3 has 15 residues. The germline V gene has CDR1 NSQYPW and CDR2 LRSPGD (reference sequence). V was clipped by 4 bases and J by 0 bases, with 10 bases between them.

This clone came up a few times. The genes are named according to mouse. Coverage ceases 4 residues before the CDR3 finishes, and the germline J gene fills in the end. The V and J genes are TRBV13-2 and TRBJ1-1; D not resolved. Trimming took off 1 base at V and 4 bases at J, with 5 bases between the two ends. The CDR3 sequence is 12 residues long. Germline V gene sequence: CDR1 NNHNN, CDR2 SYGAGS (reference sequence). CDR3 residues: CASGDLGTEVFF. The sequenced CDR3 bases are TGTGCCAGCGGTGATTTAGGCACA.

As concerns this clone: The gene names here belong to mouse. The read terminates 4 residues before the CDR3 end, so the remaining end is supplied by the germline J gene. The same CDR3 is also encoded by other DNA sequences in this sample. V is TRBV19 and J is TRBJ2-3; maybe TRBD1 (6 bases). This CDR3 has 14 residues. V was shortened by 4 bases and J by 3 bases, with 12 bases between the two germline ends. Germline CDR1 is FNHDT and CDR2 is SITEND (reference sequence). CDR3 sequence: CASSRRGGAETLYF. The part of the CDR3 DNA that was read is TGTGCCAGCAGTCGCAGGGGAGGAGCAGAA.

The table lists this clone with a few counts. Mouse gene names and germline throughout. With the read ending 4 residues before the CDR3 end, the germline J gene is used to fill in that end. The chain carries TRBV19 and TRBJ1-1, with 12 bases aligning to TRBD1. This CDR3 contains 16 residues. Germline CDR1 is FNHDT and CDR2 is SITEND (reference sequence). Trimming removed 0 bases from V and 3 bases from J; junction bases left unmatched: 3. The CDR3 region is CASSIGGTGGHTEVFF. The part of the CDR3 DNA that was read is TGTGCCAGCAGTATAGGAGGGACAGGGGGCCACACA. Supplemented by reference TRBV19 and TRBJ1-1, the full variable domain reads GGIITQTPKFLIGQEGQKLTLKCQQNFNHDTMYWYRQDSGKGLRLIYYSITENDLQKGDLSEGYDASREKKSSFSLTVTSAQKNEMAVFLCASSIGGTGGHTEVFFGKGTRLTVV.

A word on this clone: The germline and genes are mouse ones. The sequence runs out 4 residues before the end of the CDR3; the remainder is reconstructed from the germline J gene. V usage is TRBV17 and J usage is TRBJ2-5, with 9 bases aligning to TRBD2. Germline trimming cut 1 base from V and 3 bases from J; bases unmatched to any gene: 2. The CDR3 contains 15 residues. Germline V lookup: CDR1 MNHDT, CDR2 YYDKIL. Incomplete CDR3 DNA: TGTGCTAGCAGTAGAGGGGACTGGGTACAAGAC. It specifies CASSRGDWVQD. The whole CDR3 is CASSRGDWVQDTQYF. The whole variable domain, remainder taken from reference TRBV17 and TRBJ2-5, is DTTVKQNPRYKLARVGKPVNLICSQTMNHDTMYWYQKKPNQAPKLLLFYYDKILNREADTFEKFQSSRPNNSFCSLYIGSAGLEYSAMYLCASSRGDWVQDTQYFGPGTRLLVL.

This clone was observed a handful of times. Here the gene names and germline are mouse. The observed sequence ends 4 residues before the CDR3 terminus, with the missing tail filled in from the germline J gene. This chain uses TRBV14 with TRBJ2-2; 7 bases map to TRBD1. V gave up 4 bases and J gave up 6 bases; unmatched junction bases: 6. Per the germline V gene, CDR1 is SGHDT and CDR2 is FRDEAV. This CDR3 spans 14 amino acids. The chain's CDR3 is CASSTTGEAGQLYF. The CDR3 bases that were read are TGTGCCAGCAGTACCACAGGGGAGGCCGGG.

This clone has more than one count but fewer than ten. The gene symbols are mouse symbols. The read finishes 4 residues shy of the CDR3 end, and the germline J gene is used to complete it. The chain is built from TRBV13-1 and TRBJ2-2, with 8 bases fitting TRBD1. CDR1 and CDR2 from the germline V gene are NSHNY and SYGAGN. V shed 1 base, J shed 6 bases, and the junction held 5 bases outside the gene matches. This CDR3 contains 15 residues. The CDR3 DNA, read in part, is TGTGCCAGCAGTGATCAGGGGGCGCGGCCCGGG. Protein sequence: CASSDQGARPG. The whole CDR3 is CASSDQGARPGQLYF.